One sample yielded the 18 T cell receptor beta chains listed below, sequenced in a study of T cells in Graves' hyperthyroidism and ophthalmopathy. There were TCR beta CDR3 regions amplified from RNA transcripts. The HTBI primer set served for first-round RT-PCR of the TCR CDR3. From the multiplex PCR reads, TCRdb called clonotypes with MiXCR, one entry per CDR3 protein. Among hundreds of thousands of distinct CDR3 sequences listed, 20% to 25% were seen once. The specimen sequenced was blood. These receptor sequences come from a woman in her sixties or seventies with Graves' ophthalmopathy.

This clonotype has a handful of counts. V gene TRBV20-1 combines with J gene TRBJ2-5; D is undetermined. The CDR3 is 12 amino acids. Trimming pared 7 bases from V and 2 bases from J, leaving 11 bases between. Looked up from germline, CDR1 is DFQATT and CDR2 is SNEGSKA (reference sequence). CDR3 bases: TGCAGTGTGGCGGAGTTTCAAGAGACCCAGTACTTC. Translated: CSVAEFQETQYF.

The chain carries TRBV18 and TRBJ2-7; D gene unclear. This CDR3 is 13 amino acids long. Trimming took 5 bases from V and 4 from J, leaving 12 bases between them. CDR1 is KGHSH and CDR2 is LQKENI in the germline V gene. The CDR3 bases are TGTGCCAGCTCAAAGCAGACCGATTACGAGCAGTACTTC. This gives the protein CASSKQTDYEQYF.

This clonotype turned up a few times. V and J are TRBV7-9 and TRBJ1-1; 9 bases agree with TRBD1. Looked up from germline, CDR1 is SEHNR and CDR2 is FQNEAQ (reference sequence). This CDR3 contains 14 residues. V dropped 0 bases and J dropped 9; count of bases not matched to a gene: 5. This CDR3 is CASSLAVGQGKAFF. The CDR3 bases are TGTGCCAGCAGCTTAGCGGTGGGACAGGGTAAAGCTTTCTTT.

This clonotype was counted a few times. This rearrangement joins TRBV5-1 to TRBJ1-2; the D is unclear. Trimming pared 0 bases from V and 4 bases from J, leaving 7 bases between. This CDR3 region has 13 residues. CDR1 and CDR2 from the germline V gene are SGHRS and YFSETQ. CDR3 region: CASSLDMTYGYTF. The CDR3 DNA reads TGCGCCAGCAGCTTGGACATGACCTATGGCTACACCTTC.

This chain connects TRBV18 to TRBJ2-5; 11 bases fit TRBD2. The CDR3 consists of 14 residues. V dropped 5 bases and J dropped 5; count of bases not matched to a gene: 4. CDR1 KGHSH and CDR2 LQKENI come from the germline V gene. The CDR3 coding sequence is TGTGCCAGCTCAGATACTAGCGGGAGTGAGACCCAGTACTTC. Protein sequence: CASSDTSGSETQYF.

The chain uses TRBV2 and TRBJ2-7, with D maybe TRBD1 (5 bases). Trimming removed 11 bases from V and 2 bases from J, with 13 bases in between. Germline V lookup: CDR1 SNHLY, CDR2 FYNNEI. The CDR3 is 12 residues long. The CDR3: CASGRQPYEQYF. As DNA, the CDR3 is TGTGCCTCCGGCCGACAGCCCTACGAGCAGTACTTC.

This clonotype was detected many times. The chain carries TRBV18 and TRBJ2-3, with D uncertain. Germline lookup yields CDR1 KGHSH and CDR2 LQKENI. This CDR3 contains 11 residues. Trimming left V 6 bases short and J 5 bases short, with 6 bases between. The CDR3, as DNA: TGTGCCAGCTCTCCGGGAGATACGCAGTATTTT. Amino acid sequence: CASSPGDTQYF.

Ten or more counts support this clonotype. The gene calls are TRBV2 and TRBJ2-1; possibly TRBD2 for D (5 bases). V gave up 8 bases and J gave up 3 bases, with 14 bases separating them. Germline V CDR1 and CDR2: SNHLY, FYNNEI. This CDR3 comprises 14 residues. This chain's CDR3 is CASGADLNYNEQFF. In nucleotides, the CDR3 is TGTGCCAGCGGAGCGGATCTAAACTACAATGAGCAGTTCTTC. The variable domain in full, completed from reference TRBV2 and TRBJ2-1, reads EPEVTQTPSHQVTQMGQEVILRCVPISNHLYFYWYRQILGQKVEFLVSFYNNEISEKSEIFDDQFSVERPDGSNFTLKIRSTKLEDSAMYFCASGADLNYNEQFFGPGTRLTVL.

The V gene is TRBV5-1, the J gene TRBJ2-1; D not certain. V shed 3 bases and J shed 8 bases, with 15 bases lying between them. CDR3 length: 14 residues. Germline V gene lookup returns CDR1 SGHRS and CDR2 YFSETQ. The CDR3 protein is CASSSNVRSDEQFF. The CDR3 region has the DNA TGCGCCAGCAGCTCCAACGTTAGAAGCGATGAGCAGTTCTTC.

The chain couples TRBV6-2 or TRBV6-3 to TRBJ2-1; D is possibly TRBD1 (5 bases). The V and J ends lost 6 bases and 6 bases respectively, with 21 bases between them. Germline values: CDR1 MNHEY, CDR2 SVGEGT. CDR3 size: 16 residues. The chain's CDR3 is CASRETQVTGRNEQFF. CDR3 DNA: TGTGCCAGCAGGGAAACACAGGTCACTGGTCGCAATGAGCAGTTCTTC.

The chain uses TRBV5-1 and TRBJ1-2, with 9 positions matching TRBD1. Trimming took 4 bases from V and 8 from J; bases not matched to a gene: 9. Germline lookup yields CDR1 SGHRS and CDR2 YFSETQ. CDR3 size: 14 residues. CDR3 residues: CASSPGQGEGGYTF. Written as DNA, the CDR3 is TGCGCCAGCAGCCCGGGACAGGGTGAAGGCGGCTACACCTTC.

This clonotype was seen only a few times. This rearrangement joins TRBV20-1 to TRBJ1-4, with 11 bases that match TRBD1. After removal of 2 bases from V and 8 bases from J, the junction contained 4 bases not matched to a gene. This CDR3 spans 14 amino acids. Germline V gene sequence: CDR1 DFQATT, CDR2 SNEGSKA (reference sequence). CDR3 protein: CSARPGTGGEKLFF. In nucleotides, the CDR3 is TGCAGTGCTAGACCCGGGACAGGGGGGGAAAAACTGTTTTTT.

The genes are TRBV3-1 and TRBJ1-5, with D hard to call. The CDR3 contains 14 residues. CDR1 and CDR2 from the germline V gene are LGHDT and YNNKEL (reference sequence). V was cut by 2 bases and J by 6 bases, with 11 bases left in between. CDR3 region: CASSQYSGSQPQHF. The CDR3 DNA sequence: TGTGCCAGCAGCCAATATTCGGGATCTCAGCCCCAGCATTTT.

The rearrangement uses TRBV7-8 and TRBJ1-5, with a weak D call TRBD1 (5 bases). This CDR3 has 16 amino acids. Germline V gives CDR1 SGHVS, CDR2 FQNEAQ. V lost 4 bases, J lost 6 bases, and 19 bases lay in between. CDR3 protein: CASSSTGGTPSQPQHF. The DNA of the CDR3 is TGTGCCAGCAGCTCCACGGGGGGGACTCCCTCTCAGCCCCAGCATTTT.

This clonotype was counted between two and nine times. The chain uses TRBV7-9 and TRBJ2-7; 13 bases match TRBD2. The CDR3 length is 18 residues. The J segment lost 1 base and the V segment lost 5 bases, leaving 11 bases of the junction unmatched. Germline V gives CDR1 SEHNR, CDR2 FQNEAQ (reference sequence). The chain's CDR3 is CASSTPTSGRPVSYEQYF. CDR3 DNA sequence: TGTGCCAGCAGCACGCCGACTAGCGGGAGGCCCGTATCCTACGAGCAGTACTTC.

This clonotype was counted a few times. The chain combines TRBV30 with TRBJ2-7; weak D call: TRBD2 (6 bases). V lost 3 bases and J 4 bases, leaving 13 bases between the germline ends. CDR1 GTSNPN and CDR2 SVGIG come from the germline V gene (reference sequence). The CDR3 extends over 13 amino acids. The CDR3, as DNA: TGTGCCTGGAGCGCGGGGACCACTTACGAGCAGTACTTC. It encodes CAWSAGTTYEQYF.

This clonotype was recorded a few times. The rearrangement joins TRBV11-2 to TRBJ1-5; no clear D. The germline V and J ends were trimmed by 0 bases and 2 bases, with 23 bases remaining between them. From germline, CDR1 is SGHAT and CDR2 FQNNGV. The CDR3 loop spans 20 amino acids. CDR3: CASSLDTPGLREMGNQPQHF. In nucleotides, the CDR3 is TGTGCCAGCAGCTTAGACACCCCGGGATTACGGGAGATGGGCAATCAGCCCCAGCATTTT.

This clonotype was detected a few times. A read error may account for a junction end that differs from germline. J is TRBJ2-7 and V is TRBV6-1; 10 bases agree with TRBD2. Germline V lookup: CDR1 MNHNS, CDR2 SASEGT. CDR3 size: 14 residues. This chain's CDR3 is CASRNSGRSSEQYF. As DNA, the CDR3 is TGTGCCAGCAGAAATAGCGGGAGGTCCTCCGAGCAGTACTTC.